Following are 19 T cell receptor beta chains from one sample sequenced in a study of T cell responses to AZD1222 COVID-19 vaccine. TCRdb's table, derived via immunoSEQ multiplex PCR, lists solely in-frame clones and lacks some. The profile shows about 160,000 clones, approximately 90% of them singletons. This material consisted of peripheral blood, taken on day 0 of AZD1222 vaccination. The source of these receptors is an adult in good health.

The chain combines TRBV15 with TRBJ2-7, with D maybe TRBD2 (6 bases). CDR3 length: 17 amino acids. V gave up 1 base and J gave up 0 bases, with 16 bases separating them. Per germline, CDR1 LNHNV and CDR2 YYDKDF (reference sequence). CDR3 in amino acids: CATSRAGTPQSSYEQYF. For the CDR3, the DNA is TGTGCCACCAGCAGAGCCGGGACTCCTCAATCCTCCTACGAGCAGTACTTC.

CDR3 loop: CASSFRTAYEQYF. In nucleotides, the CDR3 is TGTGCCAGCAGTTTCCGGACAGCCTACGAGCAGTACTTC. The chain links TRBV28 to TRBJ2-7, with a tentative D call TRBD1 (6 bases). Germline V gene lookup returns CDR1 MDHEN and CDR2 SYDVKM. V lost 3 bases and J 2 bases, leaving 8 bases between the germline ends. This CDR3 comprises 13 residues.

V gene TRBV19 combines with J gene TRBJ2-5; D is ambiguous. In germline, CDR1 is LNHDA, CDR2 SQIVND (reference sequence). The ends were cut back, 4 bases at V and 3 bases at J, with 9 bases in the middle. This CDR3 is 13 amino acids long. The DNA for the CDR3 is TGTGCCAGTAGTACAGGTTGGGAAGAGACCCAGTACTTC. It is translated as CASSTGWEETQYF.

The chain employs TRBV29-1 and TRBJ1-2, with D uncertain. The CDR3 has 12 amino acids. CDR1 is SQVTM, CDR2 ANQGSEA, per germline. Trimming stripped 3 bases from V and 3 bases from J, with 8 bases between. CDR3 sequence reads: CSVEGFYYGYTF. The DNA of the CDR3 is TGCAGCGTTGAGGGCTTTTACTATGGCTACACCTTC.

This rearrangement joins TRBV30 to TRBJ1-3; D may be TRBD1 (6 bases). The CDR3 length is 16 residues. The germline CDR1 and CDR2 sequences are GTSNPN and SVGIG (reference sequence). V was clipped by 5 bases and J by 0 bases, with 17 bases between them. CDR3 region: CAWGTTTGYSGNTIYF. The DNA for the CDR3 is TGTGCCTGGGGGACCACGACAGGCTACTCTGGAAACACCATATATTTT.

CDR3 amino acids: CAISESLGSQPQHF. CDR3 nucleotide sequence: TGTGCCATCAGTGAGTCTCTTGGGAGTCAGCCCCAGCATTTT. The chain links TRBV10-3 to TRBJ1-5; D ambiguous. This CDR3 comprises 14 residues. V gave up 0 bases and J gave up 6 bases, with 9 bases separating them. Germline loops: CDR1 ENHRY, CDR2 SYGVKD.

This chain uses TRBV11-2 with TRBJ1-2, with D unclear. CDR3 size: 14 residues. The V end lost 7 bases, the J end lost 2 bases, and 14 bases lay between the germline ends. The V gene's germline CDR1 is SGHAT and CDR2 FQNNGV. In DNA, the CDR3 is TGTGCCAGCACCCTTGGGTACGGAAACTATGGCTACACCTTC. Encoded protein: CASTLGYGNYGYTF.

The chain uses TRBV27 and TRBJ1-2; unclear D gene. The length of the CDR3 is 16 residues. Looked up from germline, CDR1 is MNHEY and CDR2 is SMNVEV (reference sequence). V gave up 2 bases and J gave up 1 base, with 14 bases separating them. CDR3 region: CASSLNREGINYGYTF. The CDR3 DNA is TGTGCCAGCAGTTTAAATCGGGAAGGGATTAACTATGGCTACACCTTC.

The gene calls are TRBV5-6 and TRBJ1-1, with no clear D. The V end was cut by 4 bases, the J end by 3 bases, with 10 bases between. CDR1 and CDR2 from the germline V gene are SGHDT and YYEEEE. The CDR3 has 13 amino acids. In DNA form, the CDR3 reads TGTGCCAGCAGCCTAGGACCGCACACTGAAGCTTTCTTT. This translates into CASSLGPHTEAFF.

This clone showed up just once. J is TRBJ1-5 and V is TRBV19, with a possible D match to TRBD1 (5 bases). The V gene lost 5 bases and the J gene lost 1 base, with 15 bases spanning the gap. Germline loops: CDR1 LNHDA, CDR2 SQIVND (reference sequence). The CDR3 has 16 amino acids. This chain's CDR3 is CASSYSSGQSNQPQHF. The CDR3 nucleotides are TGTGCCAGTAGTTATAGTTCTGGACAAAGCAATCAGCCCCAGCATTTT.

This clone was picked up a small number of times. This chain uses TRBV27 with TRBJ2-7, with a weak D call TRBD2 (6 bases). The V and J ends lost 0 bases and 3 bases respectively, with 9 bases between them. The V gene's germline CDR1 is MNHEY and CDR2 SMNVEV (reference sequence). The CDR3 length is 14 residues. In nucleotides, the CDR3 is TGTGCCAGCAGTTTATCGCGGGGTGACTACGAGCAGTACTTC. Amino acids: CASSLSRGDYEQYF.

The V gene is TRBV6-2 or TRBV6-3, the J gene TRBJ1-2, with a weak D call TRBD1 (5 bases). This CDR3 has 14 residues. The V end lost 2 bases, the J end lost 4 bases, and 11 bases lay between the germline ends. Germline CDR1 MNHEY, CDR2 SVGEGT. CDR3 sequence reads: CASSYDSSFYGYTF. CDR3 sequence (DNA): TGTGCCAGCAGTTACGACAGTTCCTTCTATGGCTACACCTTC.

The chain has TRBV3-1 (or the pseudogene TRBV3-2) and TRBJ1-2, with D unresolved. Germline V gene lookup returns CDR1 LGHDT and CDR2 YNNKEL (reference sequence). Trimming removed 0 bases from V and 1 base from J, with 12 bases in between. The CDR3 runs to 16 residues. The CDR3 DNA reads as TGTGCCAGCAGCCAAGATTTAGTTACGGGTAACTATGGCTACACCTTC. It encodes CASSQDLVTGNYGYTF.

This clone was observed a single time. CDR3 DNA: TGTGCCACCAGCCCAGCGGATAACTATGGCTACACCTTC. Its translation: CATSPADNYGYTF. The chain employs TRBV15 and TRBJ1-2; D remains unclear. Trimming cost V 5 bases and J 1 base, with 8 bases left between them. Germline V gene lookup returns CDR1 LNHNV and CDR2 YYDKDF (reference sequence). The CDR3 totals 13 residues.

The CDR3, as DNA: TGTGCCAGCAGTCGACAGACTGAAGCTTTCTTT. It encodes CASSRQTEAFF. The chain recombines TRBV2 with TRBJ1-1, with a tentative D call TRBD1 (5 bases). CDR1 and CDR2 from the germline V gene are SNHLY and FYNNEI. The CDR3 has 11 amino acids. The V end was cut by 5 bases, the J end by 5 bases, with 6 bases between.

The J gene is TRBJ2-7, the V gene TRBV5-1, with TRBD1 as a possible D gene (6 bases). The CDR3 covers 14 residues. From germline, CDR1 is SGHRS and CDR2 YFSETQ. Trimming cost V 3 bases and J 3 bases, with 13 bases left between them. This CDR3 reads CASSSTTGYYEQYF. The DNA of the CDR3 is TGCGCCAGCAGCTCGACAACAGGGTACTACGAGCAGTACTTC.

This chain connects TRBV30 to TRBJ1-3; D is ambiguous. The CDR3 runs 13 residues. Trimming removed 3 bases at V and 2 bases at J, with 8 bases between. The V gene's germline CDR1 is GTSNPN and CDR2 SVGIG (reference sequence). This CDR3 is CAWRLRAGNTIYF. In DNA form, the CDR3 reads TGTGCCTGGAGATTAAGGGCTGGAAACACCATATATTTT. The entire variable domain, with the rest obtained from reference TRBV30 and TRBJ1-3, is as follows: SQTIHQWPATLVQPVGSPLSLECTVEGTSNPNLYWYRQAAGRGLQLLFYSVGIGQISSEVPQNLSASRPQDRQFILSSKKLLLSDSGFYLCAWRLRAGNTIYFGEGSWLTVV.

The genes are TRBV6-4 and TRBJ1-5, with D hard to call. Deletions cut 5 bases from V and 0 bases from J, with 11 bases between. The CDR3 consists of 15 residues. Germline V lookup: CDR1 MRHNA, CDR2 SNTAGT. CDR3 nucleotides: TGTGCCAGCAGTCCCGACGGGTATAGCAATCAGCCCCAGCATTTT. Translated: CASSPDGYSNQPQHF.

V usage is TRBV4-1 and J usage is TRBJ2-7; 7 nucleotides line up with TRBD1. The J segment lost 4 bases and the V segment lost 1 base, leaving 4 bases of the junction unmatched. Germline loops: CDR1 MGHRA, CDR2 YSYEKL. This CDR3 has 14 residues. This CDR3 reads CASSQGQGSYEQYF. The DNA for the CDR3 is TGCGCCAGCAGCCAAGGACAGGGCAGTTACGAGCAGTACTTC.